What follows are 14 T cell receptor beta chains derived from one specimen sequenced in a study of T cell repertoires in cytomegalovirus infection. TCRdb reprocessed the reads via MiXCR and lists one record per CDR3 protein. This table holds some 940,000 distinct CDR3 sequences, around a third found once. What these receptors recognize is not known. The material sequenced was cultured CD8+ T cells from PBMCs, taken from culture after CMV antigen stimulation. The source is a human donor in good health (CMV status not recorded). Some clones in this sample may be carry-over from other donors' samples.

Only a few counts were recorded for this clonotype. The genes are TRBV7-9 and TRBJ1-1; D is perhaps TRBD1 (6 bases). This CDR3 spans 13 amino acids. The V and J ends lost 2 bases and 6 bases respectively, with 10 bases between them. From germline, CDR1 is SEHNR and CDR2 FQNEAQ (reference sequence). CDR3 sequence (DNA): TGTGCCAGCAGCTTATCAGGGGCTGCTGAAGCTTTCTTT. Translated: CASSLSGAAEAFF.

Remarks on this clonotype: The CDR3 does not end in the conserved phenylalanine or tryptophan, so this is likely a read error. The J gene is TRBJ1-2, the V gene TRBV7-9, with 8 bases lining up with TRBD1. V lost 3 bases, J lost 6 bases, and 9 bases stayed unmatched. Germline values: CDR1 SEHNR, CDR2 FQNEAQ (reference sequence). This CDR3 has 15 residues. CDR3 protein: CASSFLGQAEDGYTS. Written as DNA, the CDR3 is TGTGCCAGCAGCTTTCTGGGACAGGCGGAAGATGGCTACACCTCC.

This clonotype was seen many times. V usage is TRBV6-5 and J usage is TRBJ1-4, with 7 bases that match TRBD1. CDR3 length: 15 amino acids. Germline CDR1 MNHEY, CDR2 SVGAGI. The J segment lost 8 bases and the V segment lost 4 bases, leaving 10 bases of the junction unmatched. CDR3 amino acids: CASSFRGTRSEKLFF. As DNA, the CDR3 is TGTGCCAGCAGTTTCAGGGGGACGAGATCGGAAAAACTGTTTTTT.

The rearrangement links TRBV28 to TRBJ2-7, with 11 nucleotides matching TRBD2. CDR3 size: 15 residues. Germline CDR1 and CDR2: MDHEN and SYDVKM. The V and J ends lost 4 bases and 1 base, in that order; junction bases with no gene match: 3. CDR3 nucleotides: TGTGCCAGCAGTTATAGCGGGGGGGGTTCCTACGAGCAGTACTTC. Its protein product is CASSYSGGGSYEQYF.

The rearrangement links TRBV27 to TRBJ1-1, with no clear D. V lost 5 bases and J lost 3, with 10 bases in between. Germline assignment: CDR1 MNHEY and CDR2 SMNVEV (reference sequence). This CDR3 region has 13 residues. The CDR3 region has the DNA TGTGCCAGCAGTCTCCAAACATACACTGAAGCTTTCTTT. Translated, it gives CASSLQTYTEAFF.

This clonotype was recorded a few times. The chain recombines TRBV4-3 with TRBJ2-3; 8 bases map to TRBD2. V lost 0 bases, J lost 3 bases, and 5 bases stayed unmatched. The CDR3 consists of 16 residues. The germline V gene encodes CDR1 LGHNA and CDR2 YSLEER. The CDR3 here is CASSQEVRGVTDTQYF. The CDR3, as DNA: TGCGCCAGCAGCCAAGAGGTGCGGGGGGTGACAGATACGCAGTATTTT.

The chain carries TRBV7-9 and TRBJ1-2; 11 nucleotides line up with TRBD1. Germline-derived CDR1 and CDR2 are SEHNR and FQNEAQ (reference sequence). The CDR3 length is 15 residues. Unmatched junction bases numbered 6, after V lost 5 bases and J lost 4 bases. The CDR3: CASSDGTGGLYGYTF. The CDR3 coding sequence is TGTGCCAGCAGCGACGGGACAGGGGGACTCTATGGCTACACCTTC.

This rearrangement joins TRBV27 to TRBJ2-2, with a possible D match to TRBD2 (5 bases). Germline loops: CDR1 MNHEY, CDR2 SMNVEV (reference sequence). The CDR3 contains 12 residues. Trimming took 11 bases from V and 3 from J, leaving 10 bases between them. CDR3 nucleotide sequence: TGTGCCGGCCGGGGTGACACCGGGGAGCTGTTTTTT. The encoded protein is CAGRGDTGELFF.

The J gene is TRBJ2-7, the V gene TRBV28, with D perhaps matching TRBD1 or TRBD2 (5 bases each). The CDR3 has 14 amino acids. V shed 7 bases and J shed 3 bases, with 16 bases lying between them. CDR1 is MDHEN and CDR2 is SYDVKM in the germline V gene. In DNA form, the CDR3 reads TGTGCCAGCACCTCTCGGGGCAGGCTCTACGAGCAGTACGTC. Amino acid sequence: CASTSRGRLYEQYV.

This clonotype has just a few counts. This chain joins TRBV6-5 and TRBJ1-5; D unclear. Per the germline V gene, CDR1 is MNHEY and CDR2 is SVGAGI. V lost 8 bases, J lost 4 bases, and 15 bases lay in between. The CDR3 is 14 residues long. CDR3 sequence reads: CASALGIGNQPQHF. The CDR3 DNA follows: TGTGCCAGCGCCCTTGGGATTGGGAATCAGCCCCAGCATTTT.

The table lists this clonotype with a few counts. The V gene is TRBV7-9, the J gene TRBJ1-4, with TRBD1 matching over 10 bases. Germline values: CDR1 SEHNR, CDR2 FQNEAQ (reference sequence). The length of the CDR3 is 17 residues. V lost 5 bases and J lost 0; bases outside the gene matches: 6. Here the CDR3 DNA reads TGTGCCAGCAGCCCCGGACAGGGGGGCGCAACTAATGAAAAACTGTTTTTT. This gives the protein CASSPGQGGATNEKLFF.

This clonotype was picked up a small number of times. The V and J genes are TRBV4-1 and TRBJ2-1; 8 nucleotides align to TRBD1. CDR1 is MGHRA, CDR2 YSYEKL, per germline. The junction had 18 bases not matched to a gene; V was cut back by 1 base and J by 10 bases. The CDR3 is made up of 18 amino acids. The CDR3 nucleotides read TGCGCCAGCAGCCAAGCTCCCCCGGGGACAGGCCTCCTTGGGGAGCAGTTCTTC. Amino acids: CASSQAPPGTGLLGEQFF.

A few counts support this clonotype. This chain links TRBV7-9 with TRBJ2-7; TRBD2 is a possible D gene (6 bases). Trimming cost V 5 bases and J 4 bases, with 18 bases left between them. The CDR3 spans 15 residues. Germline V CDR1 and CDR2: SEHNR, FQNEAQ (reference sequence). In DNA form, the CDR3 reads TGTGCCAGCAGCCTGGGGGGACTTTCCTCTTACGAGCAGTACTTC. This translates into CASSLGGLSSYEQYF.

There are a few counts of this clonotype. The chain employs TRBV6-5 and TRBJ2-1, with D perhaps TRBD1 (6 bases). Per the germline V gene, CDR1 is MNHEY and CDR2 is SVGAGI. The CDR3 has 16 residues. Trimming removed 0 bases from V and 2 bases from J, with 11 bases in between. The CDR3 DNA sequence: TGTGCCAGCAGTTACTCGAAGTCAGGGGCCTACAATGAGCAGTTCTTC. As protein: CASSYSKSGAYNEQFF.